This TCR beta chain stems from a study of vaccination effects on CD4 cells after COVID-19. Libraries were prepared by immunoSEQ multiplex PCR; TCRdb keeps only in-frame clonotypes and omits some of them. This sample has approximately 24,000 clones; 81% occur once, and the top ten carry 5.6%. The V and J ends lost 6 bases and 3 bases respectively, with 17 bases between them. Germline CDR1 is SNHLY and CDR2 is FYNNEI. This CDR3 comprises 15 residues. This clone was found a few times. The antigen is unknown. Expansion of antigen-specific CD4+ T cells with viral peptide pools was carried out by the ViraFEST assay before sequencing. Researchers isolated CD4+ T cells once about eleven days of culture had elapsed. Two doses of either BNT162b2 or mRNA-1273 were given to each participant.

This TCR derives from a human donor who received a COVID-19 vaccine. Some clones in this sample may be carry-over from other donors' samples. The sequencing used CD4+ T cells from PBMCs cultured with SARS-CoV-2 spike peptides, collected after COVID-19 vaccination. The chain uses TRBV2 and TRBJ1-2; a possible D gene is TRBD1 (6 bases). The CDR3 DNA reads as TGTGCCAGCAGGGGGTCCCAGGGGATCTACTATGGCTACACCTTC. It translates to CASRGSQGIYYGYTF. The whole variable domain, remainder taken from reference TRBV2 and TRBJ1-2, is EPEVTQTPSHQVTQMGQEVILRCVPISNHLYFYWYRQILGQKVEFLVSFYNNEISEKSEIFDDQFSVERPDGSNFTLKIRSTKLEDSAMYFCASRGSQGIYYGYTFGSGTRLTVV.